Below, 21 T cell receptor beta chains from the same sample are listed, as sequenced in a study of T cell responses to AZD1222 COVID-19 vaccine. Profiling relied on immunoSEQ multiplex PCR, and the TCRdb table lists in-frame clones only, not all of them. The profile shows approximately 93,000 clones, about 89% of them singletons. The input for sequencing was peripheral blood, taken 28 days after the second AZD1222 dose. These receptors all stem from an adult who received the AZD1222 COVID-19 vaccine.

The chain employs TRBV7-3 and TRBJ1-1; possible D gene TRBD1, 6 bases. Germline CDR1 is SGHTA and CDR2 is FQGTGA. V dropped 5 bases and J dropped 0 bases, with 13 bases sitting between them. CDR3 length equals 15 residues. CDR3 coding DNA: TGTGCCAGCAGCAAGGACAGTGCAATGAACACTGAAGCTTTCTTT. Residues: CASSKDSAMNTEAFF.

This chain links TRBV13 with TRBJ2-3; 12 positions agree with TRBD2. The length of the CDR3 is 16 residues. Germline CDR1 is PRHDT and CDR2 is FYEKMQ (reference sequence). With V trimmed by 5 bases and J by 2 bases, 5 bases remained unmatched. The CDR3 region is CASSPSGGASTDTQYF. For the CDR3, the DNA is TGTGCCAGCAGCCCTAGCGGGGGGGCTTCCACAGATACGCAGTATTTT.

This rearrangement joins TRBV6-5 to TRBJ1-2; 8 bases fit TRBD1. Germline CDR1 MNHEY, CDR2 SVGAGI. The CDR3 runs to 14 residues. The trim removed 2 bases at V and 6 bases at J, leaving 5 bases unmatched. The CDR3 DNA is TGTGCCAGCAGTTACCCGGACAGGGAGCATGGCTACACCTTC. Its protein is CASSYPDREHGYTF.

The chain has TRBV15 and TRBJ1-5; D remains ambiguous. Trimming shortened V by 0 bases and J by 3 bases, and 6 bases separated the two germline ends. The germline CDR1 and CDR2 sequences are LNHNV and YYDKDF (reference sequence). The CDR3 sequence is 14 residues long. CDR3 residues: CATSRDRINQPQHF. The CDR3 bases are TGTGCCACCAGCAGAGACAGAATCAATCAGCCCCAGCATTTT.

This clone has just a few counts. V usage is TRBV7-9 and J usage is TRBJ1-6, with D perhaps matching TRBD1 (5 bases). There are 15 residues in the CDR3. Between the trimmed V and J ends, which lost 4 bases and 7 bases, there was a span of 14 bases. CDR1 SEHNR and CDR2 FQNEAQ come from the germline V gene (reference sequence). The CDR3 sequence is CASSSGGGSNSPLHF. Here the CDR3 DNA reads TGTGCCAGCAGCTCAGGTGGGGGTAGCAATTCACCCCTCCACTTT.

The rearrangement uses TRBV9 and TRBJ1-5; 7 bases agree with TRBD1. The CDR3 is 16 residues long. Unmatched junction bases numbered 12, after V lost 4 bases and J lost 5 bases. CDR1 and CDR2 (germline): SGDLS, YYNGEE. The CDR3 DNA reads as TGTGCCAGCAGCCAGGGGGGGTCGGAAGCCGATCAGCCCCAGCATTTT. Amino acids: CASSQGGSEADQPQHF.

This sequence joins TRBV29-1 and TRBJ1-1, with no clear D. CDR1 is SQVTM and CDR2 is ANQGSEA in the germline V gene. V was shortened by 4 bases and J by 5 bases, with 14 bases between the two germline ends. The CDR3 length is 13 residues. The CDR3 region has the DNA TGCAGCGTTGGTAAGGGAAGGCGGACTGAAGCTTTCTTT. It is translated as CSVGKGRRTEAFF.

The chain combines TRBV7-2 with TRBJ2-3; no clear D. CDR3 length: 15 residues. The V and J ends lost 5 bases and 7 bases respectively, with 19 bases between them. Per germline, CDR1 SGHTA and CDR2 FQGNSA. This CDR3 reads CASSPAPSRGYTQYF. The DNA of the CDR3 is TGTGCCAGCAGCCCTGCCCCCTCACGAGGATATACGCAGTATTTT.

The chain has TRBV6-2 or TRBV6-3 and TRBJ1-5; 8 bases are shared with TRBD1. The V and J ends lost 6 bases and 7 bases, in that order; junction bases with no gene match: 8. This CDR3 has 14 amino acids. CDR1 and CDR2 (germline): MNHEY, SVGEGT. The CDR3 reads CASSSTGEGQPQHF. Here the CDR3 DNA reads TGTGCCAGCAGCTCGACAGGGGAGGGACAGCCCCAGCATTTT.

The chain is built from TRBV7-8 and TRBJ1-5; D not certain. The germline V gene has CDR1 SGHVS and CDR2 FQNEAQ. The CDR3 length is 17 residues. The V and J ends lost 4 bases and 2 bases respectively, with 18 bases between them. CDR3 in DNA: TGTGCCAGCAGCTCCTACCCCGCGGCCGCTGGCAATCAGCCCCAGCATTTT. Its protein product is CASSSYPAAAGNQPQHF.

V gene TRBV18 combines with J gene TRBJ2-5; TRBD2 might be the D (5 bases). The length of the CDR3 is 15 residues. The germline V gene has CDR1 KGHSH and CDR2 LQKENI. V was cut by 0 bases and J by 5 bases, with 13 bases left in between. The CDR3: CASSPPGVAEETQYF. The CDR3 DNA reads TGTGCCAGCTCACCACCGGGAGTAGCAGAGGAGACCCAGTACTTC.

The chain combines TRBV10-3 with TRBJ2-7; 9 bases fit TRBD1. Trimming cost V 2 bases and J 0 bases; bases outside gene matches: 5. The CDR3 has 16 amino acids. Germline V lookup: CDR1 ENHRY, CDR2 SYGVKD. CDR3 protein: CAISEGGTGTSYEQYF. The CDR3, as DNA: TGTGCCATCAGTGAGGGTGGGACAGGGACCTCCTACGAGCAGTACTTC.

The V call is TRBV7-2, the J call TRBJ2-1; the match to TRBD2 covers 11 bases. Unmatched junction bases numbered 12, after V lost 6 bases and J lost 8 bases. Germline assignment: CDR1 SGHTA and CDR2 FQGNSA. The CDR3 covers 16 residues. The CDR3 DNA follows: TGTGCCAGCAGGGCTAGCGGGGGGCCCCTGGTGGATGAGCAGTTCTTC. The encoded protein is CASRASGGPLVDEQFF.

The chain has TRBV19 and TRBJ1-3; D possibly corresponds to TRBD1 (5 bases). This CDR3 is built from 15 residues. The V end lost 3 bases, the J end lost 2 bases, and 11 bases lay between the germline ends. Germline V lookup: CDR1 LNHDA, CDR2 SQIVND (reference sequence). The CDR3: CASSMKGNAGNTIYF. CDR3 bases: TGTGCCAGTAGTATGAAGGGGAATGCTGGAAACACCATATATTTT.

The V call is TRBV11-2, the J call TRBJ1-1, with 8 positions matching TRBD1. Looked up from germline, CDR1 is SGHAT and CDR2 is FQNNGV. The CDR3 has 14 amino acids. Trimming at V came to 10 bases and at J to 0 bases, leaving 7 bases not matched to a gene. The CDR3 loop reads CATWDRRMNTEAFF. CDR3 nucleotide sequence: TGTGCCACCTGGGACAGGAGAATGAACACTGAAGCTTTCTTT.

The chain has TRBV4-1 and TRBJ1-2, with D perhaps TRBD1 (5 bases). In germline, CDR1 is MGHRA, CDR2 YSYEKL. Deletions cut 1 base from V and 2 bases from J, with 20 bases between. This CDR3 has 18 amino acids. CDR3 residues: CASSQVLTPGGGNYGYTF. As DNA, the CDR3 is TGCGCCAGCAGCCAAGTTCTCACCCCCGGGGGAGGGAACTATGGCTACACCTTC.

V gene TRBV27 combines with J gene TRBJ1-2, with 7 bases fitting TRBD1. Germline V lookup: CDR1 MNHEY, CDR2 SMNVEV (reference sequence). This CDR3 contains 15 residues. V shed 5 bases and J 4 bases; nucleotides not matched to a gene: 10. CDR3 bases: TGTGCCAGCAGTCGCGGACAGGCAATTGGCTATGGCTACACCTTC. It yields the protein CASSRGQAIGYGYTF.

This clone has just one count. The chain recombines TRBV6-2 or TRBV6-3 with TRBJ1-2, with TRBD1 matching over 7 bases. V gave up 6 bases and J gave up 5 bases; unmatched junction bases: 6. The CDR3 is made up of 13 amino acids. Germline CDR1 reads MNHEY; CDR2 reads SVGEGT. DNA for the CDR3: TGTGCCAGCAGCCCCGGGACAGTATATGGCTACACCTTC. Translating it yields CASSPGTVYGYTF.

The chain carries TRBV12-3 or TRBV12-4 and TRBJ2-3; TRBD2 might be the D (5 bases). V was trimmed by 6 bases and J by 2 bases, leaving 9 bases between them. The CDR3 covers 13 residues. The CDR3 here is CASSYGNTDTQYF. The CDR3 DNA sequence: TGTGCCAGCAGCTACGGGAACACAGATACGCAGTATTTT.

The chain recombines TRBV6-5 with TRBJ2-3; the D is unclear. The CDR3 has 14 amino acids. Germline-derived CDR1 and CDR2 are MNHEY and SVGAGI. Trimming left V 5 bases short and J 2 bases short, with 11 bases between. The CDR3 sequence: CASSRAANTDTQYF. The DNA of the CDR3 is TGTGCCAGCAGTCGGGCGGCCAACACAGATACGCAGTATTTT.

This clone came up once. The junction departs from germline at one end; a sequencing error may be responsible. This rearrangement joins TRBV5-1 to TRBJ2-1; no clear D gene. The germline gives CDR1 SGHRS, CDR2 YFSETQ. The CDR3 length is 11 residues. The CDR3 region has the DNA TGCGCCAGCAGCTTGGGCCGGAACCCGGTCTTC. Translating it yields CASSLGRNPVF.